This TCR beta chain derives from a study of beta chain features in type 1 diabetes. Study-level background: Sorted cells numbering under 110 million were examined across all samples. Study-wide points: Reduced insertions and increased deletions marked VDJ junctions in type 1 diabetes patients. In the patient group, naive, central memory and Treg TCRB repertoires seemed more alike than in the healthy donor group.

The germline gives CDR1 MGHDK, CDR2 SYGVNS. CDR3 length equals 13 residues. The V gene lost 8 bases and the J gene lost 7 bases, with 15 bases spanning the gap. This clone has more than one count but fewer than ten. Its specificity is not known. Sequencing targeted expressed TCRB transcripts, as all isolated RNA had been reverse transcribed. Profiling relied on immunoSEQ multiplex PCR, and the TCRdb table lists in-frame clones only, not all of them. In the table there are some 270,000 clones, 14% of which are singletons. This receptor was obtained from a woman in her thirties or forties in good health. The sample comprised naive CD4+ T cells from blood. The chain couples TRBV25-1 to TRBJ2-1, with D possibly being TRBD2 (5 bases). DNA for the CDR3: TGTGCCAGCGGGAGACTGGGCCCTAATGAGCAGTTCTTC. This codes for CASGRLGPNEQFF.